This T cell receptor beta chain was captured in a study of regulatory T cells in long-lasting Graves disease. Whole-study findings and limits: TRBV28, TRBJ1-2 and TRBJ2-5 emerged as the favored segments in persistent disease. Fewer public clonotypes were shared by new patients (roughly 970) than by persistent patients (2,741). Study was limited to peripheral blood, excluding thyroid tissue.

HTBI primers from iRepertoire and Arm-PCR of CDR3 regions yielded the TCR beta libraries. Each CDR3 protein is one row after TCRdb ran MiXCR on the multiplex PCR reads. The sample shows approximately 400,000 distinct CDR3 sequences, 23% of them seen only once. With regard to this clonotype: Antigen specificity is unknown.

Unmatched junction bases numbered 8, after V lost 4 bases and J lost 2 bases. The germline CDR1 and CDR2 sequences are MNHEY and SVGEGT. This CDR3 contains 17 residues. Time point here: persistent/refractory GD, antithyroid drugs over 5 years with positive TRAb. Extracted RNA from PBMCs served as the source of the TCR library. The sequence came from a female donor with Graves disease. The V gene is TRBV6-2 or TRBV6-3, the J gene TRBJ2-1, with TRBD2 matching 10 bases. The sequencing used peripheral blood mononuclear cells (PBMCs), collected when the disease was refractory, from a patient treated with antithyroid drugs. This CDR3 reads CASSSSLAGAPYNEQFF. Written as DNA, the CDR3 is TGTGCCAGCAGTTCCTCGCTAGCGGGAGCCCCCTACAATGAGCAGTTCTTC.